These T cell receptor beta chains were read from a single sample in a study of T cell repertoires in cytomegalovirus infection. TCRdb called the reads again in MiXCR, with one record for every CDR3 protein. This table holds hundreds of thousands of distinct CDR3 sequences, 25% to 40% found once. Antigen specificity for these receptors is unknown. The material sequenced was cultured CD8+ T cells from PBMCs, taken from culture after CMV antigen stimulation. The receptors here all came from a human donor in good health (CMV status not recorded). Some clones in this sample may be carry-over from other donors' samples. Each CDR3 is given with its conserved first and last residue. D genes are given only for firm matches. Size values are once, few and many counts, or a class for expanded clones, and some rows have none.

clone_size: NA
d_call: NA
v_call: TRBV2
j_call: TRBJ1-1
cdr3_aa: CARDAGVDTEAFF
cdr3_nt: TGTGCCAGAGACGCAGGGGTCGACACTGAAGCTTTCTTT

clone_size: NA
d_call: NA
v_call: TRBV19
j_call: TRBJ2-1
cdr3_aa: CASTMGGSSYNEQFF
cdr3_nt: TGTGCCAGTACTATGGGGGGCAGCTCCTACAATGAGCAGTTCTTC

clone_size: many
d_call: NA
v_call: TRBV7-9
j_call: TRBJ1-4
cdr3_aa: CASSPSGKLFF
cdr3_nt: TGTGCCAGCAGCCCCTCAGGAAAACTGTTTTTT

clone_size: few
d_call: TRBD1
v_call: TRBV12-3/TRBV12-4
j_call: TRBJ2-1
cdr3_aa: CASSPSGTGGGEQFF
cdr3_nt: TGTGCCAGCAGTCCTTCCGGGACAGGGGGCGGTGAGCAGTTCTTC

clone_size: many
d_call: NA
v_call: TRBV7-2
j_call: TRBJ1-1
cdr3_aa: CASSLSPGRNTEAFF
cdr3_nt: TGTGCCAGCAGCTTATCTCCTGGGCGGAACACTGAAGCTTTCTTT

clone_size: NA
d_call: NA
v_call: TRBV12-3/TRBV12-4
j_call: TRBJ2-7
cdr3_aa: CASIESSYEQYF
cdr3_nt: TGTGCCAGCATCGAGAGTTCCTACGAGCAGTACTTC

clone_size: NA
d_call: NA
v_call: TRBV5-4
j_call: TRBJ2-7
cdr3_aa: CASSLADSTYEQYF
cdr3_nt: TGTGCCAGCAGCTTGGCGGACTCGACCTACGAGCAGTACTTC

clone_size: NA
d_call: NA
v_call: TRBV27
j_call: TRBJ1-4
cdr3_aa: CASGPHWTKLFF
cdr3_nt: TGTGCCAGCGGGCCCCACTGGACGAAACTGTTTTTT

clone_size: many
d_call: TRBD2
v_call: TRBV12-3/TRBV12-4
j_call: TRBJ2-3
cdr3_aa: CASSYLAGGTDTQYF
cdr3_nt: TGTGCCAGCAGTTACCTAGCGGGGGGCACAGATACGCAGTATTTT

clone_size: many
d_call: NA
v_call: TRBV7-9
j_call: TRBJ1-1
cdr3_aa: CASSGRGAEAFF
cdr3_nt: TGTGCCAGCAGTGGAAGAGGGGCTGAAGCTTTCTTT

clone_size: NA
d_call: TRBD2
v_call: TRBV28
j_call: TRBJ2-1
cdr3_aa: CASSLYQRGFPGDEQFF
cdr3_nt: TGTGCCAGCAGTTTATACCAGCGGGGGTTCCCCGGGGATGAGCAGTTCTTC

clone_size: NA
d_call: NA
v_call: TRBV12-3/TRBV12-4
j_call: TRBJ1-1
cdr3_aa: CASSNREIYEAFF
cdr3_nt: TGTGCCAGCAGTAACAGGGAAATATACGAAGCTTTCTTT

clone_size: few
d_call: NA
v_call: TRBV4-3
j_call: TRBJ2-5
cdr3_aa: CASSQERFQETQYF
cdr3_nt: TGCGCCAGCAGCCAAGAAAGATTCCAAGAGACCCAGTACTTC

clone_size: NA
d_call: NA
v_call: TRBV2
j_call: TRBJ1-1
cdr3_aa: CASPARVGAFF
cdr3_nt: TGTGCCAGCCCTGCAAGGGTGGGAGCTTTCTTT

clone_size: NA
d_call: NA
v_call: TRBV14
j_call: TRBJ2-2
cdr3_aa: CASSQDLYSSNTGELFF
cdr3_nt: TGTGCCAGCAGCCAAGATCTTTACAGCTCGAACACCGGGGAGCTGTTTTTT

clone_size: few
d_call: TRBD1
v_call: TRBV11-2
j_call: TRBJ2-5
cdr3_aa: CASSSGQAPKIETQYF
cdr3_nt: TGTGCCAGCAGCTCCGGACAGGCCCCGAAGATCGAGACCCAGTACTTC

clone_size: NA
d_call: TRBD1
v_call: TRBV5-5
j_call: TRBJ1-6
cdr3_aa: CASSSGGLYNSPLHF
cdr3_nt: TGTGCCAGCAGCTCAGGGGGCCTCTATAATTCACCCCTCCACTTT

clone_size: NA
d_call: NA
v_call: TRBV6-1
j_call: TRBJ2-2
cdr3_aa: CVSREGDGYRASAGELFF
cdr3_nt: TGTGTCAGCAGGGAAGGGGATGGGTATCGGGCATCGGCCGGGGAGCTGTTTTTT

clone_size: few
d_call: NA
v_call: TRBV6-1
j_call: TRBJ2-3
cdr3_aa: CASTPFSGLTDTQYF
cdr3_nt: TGTGCCAGCACCCCTTTCAGCGGGCTCACAGATACGCAGTATTTT

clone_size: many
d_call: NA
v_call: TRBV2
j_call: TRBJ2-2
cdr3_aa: CASHPHGPSGELFF
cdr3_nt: TGTGCCAGCCACCCCCACGGGCCTTCCGGGGAGCTGTTTTTT

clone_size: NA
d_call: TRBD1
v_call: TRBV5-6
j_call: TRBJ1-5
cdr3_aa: CASSLLRGNQPQHF
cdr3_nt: TGTGCCAGCAGCTTGCTCAGGGGGAATCAGCCCCAGCATTTT

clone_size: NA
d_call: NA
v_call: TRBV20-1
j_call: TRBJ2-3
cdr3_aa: CSARDYGPGKSSTDTQYF
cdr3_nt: TGCAGTGCTAGAGATTACGGGCCGGGAAAATCTAGCACAGATACGCAGTATTTT

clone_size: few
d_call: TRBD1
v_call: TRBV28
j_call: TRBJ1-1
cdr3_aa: CASSPRQGSTEAFF
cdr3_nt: TGTGCCAGCAGTCCCCGACAGGGGAGCACTGAAGCTTTCTTT

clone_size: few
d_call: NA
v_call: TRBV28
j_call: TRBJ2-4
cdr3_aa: CASSFRDIAKNIQYF
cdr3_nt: TGTGCCAGCAGTTTCCGGGATATAGCCAAAAACATTCAGTACTTC

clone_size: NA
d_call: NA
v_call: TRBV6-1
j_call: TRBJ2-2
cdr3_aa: CASSDQGNTGELFF
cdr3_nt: TGTGCCAGCAGTGATCAAGGGAACACCGGGGAGCTGTTTTTT

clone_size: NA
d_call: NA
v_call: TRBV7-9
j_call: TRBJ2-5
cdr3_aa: CASSSRTADRETQYF
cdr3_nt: TGTGCCAGCAGCTCCAGAACCGCCGATCGGGAGACCCAGTACTTC

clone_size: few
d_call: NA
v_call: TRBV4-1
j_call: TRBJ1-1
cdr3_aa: CASSQEPYTEAFF
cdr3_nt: TGCGCCAGCAGCCAAGAGCCTTACACTGAAGCTTTCTTT

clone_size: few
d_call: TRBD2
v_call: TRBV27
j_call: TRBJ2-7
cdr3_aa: CASSLTGGMDEQYF
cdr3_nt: TGTGCCAGCAGTTTAACGGGAGGCATGGACGAGCAGTACTTC

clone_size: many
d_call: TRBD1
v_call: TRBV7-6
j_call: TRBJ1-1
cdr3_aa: CASSSGQGLDTEAFF
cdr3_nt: TGTGCCAGCAGCTCCGGACAGGGTTTAGACACTGAAGCTTTCTTT

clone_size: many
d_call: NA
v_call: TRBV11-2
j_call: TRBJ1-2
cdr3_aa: CASSLAGYGYTF
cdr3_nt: TGTGCCAGCAGCTTAGCGGGCTATGGCTACACCTTC

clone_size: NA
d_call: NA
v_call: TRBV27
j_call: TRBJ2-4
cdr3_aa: CASSFRRGDKNIQYF
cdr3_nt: TGTGCCAGCAGTTTTCGTCGAGGGGACAAAAACATTCAGTACTTC

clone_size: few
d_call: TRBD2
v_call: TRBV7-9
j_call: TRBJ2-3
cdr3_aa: CASSSYLPSGGRTDTQYF
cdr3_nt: TGTGCCAGCAGCTCGTATTTGCCTAGCGGGGGCCGCACAGATACGCAGTATTTT

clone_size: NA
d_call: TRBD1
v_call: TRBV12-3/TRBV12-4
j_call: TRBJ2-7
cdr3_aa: CASRGTGAYEQYF
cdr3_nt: TGTGCCAGCAGAGGGACAGGGGCCTACGAGCAGTACTTC

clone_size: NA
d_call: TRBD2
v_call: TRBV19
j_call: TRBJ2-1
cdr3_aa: CASSIAGRGGDEQFF
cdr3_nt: TGTGCCAGTAGTATCGCGGGGCGGGGGGGCGATGAGCAGTTCTTC

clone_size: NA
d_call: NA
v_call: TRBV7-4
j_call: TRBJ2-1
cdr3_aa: CANILGGEQFF
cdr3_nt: TGTGCCAACATCCTAGGGGGTGAGCAGTTCTTC

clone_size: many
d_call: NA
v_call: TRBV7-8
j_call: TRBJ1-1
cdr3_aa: CASSSKVGNTEAFF
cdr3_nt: TGTGCCAGCAGCTCCAAGGTGGGGAACACTGAAGCTTTCTTT

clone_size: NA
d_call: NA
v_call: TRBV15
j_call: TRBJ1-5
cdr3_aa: CVTSRDPDQPQHF
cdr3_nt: TGTGTCACCAGCAGAGACCCAGATCAGCCCCAGCATTTT

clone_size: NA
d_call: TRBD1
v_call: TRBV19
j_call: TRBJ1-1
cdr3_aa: CASSPGRDRGAEAFF
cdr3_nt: TGTGCCAGTAGTCCTGGTCGGGACAGAGGCGCTGAAGCTTTCTTT

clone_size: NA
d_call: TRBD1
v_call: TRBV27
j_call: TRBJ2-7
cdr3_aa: CASSLSSGTGGEQYF
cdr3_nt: TGTGCCAGCAGTTTATCGTCCGGGACAGGGGGCGAGCAGTACTTC

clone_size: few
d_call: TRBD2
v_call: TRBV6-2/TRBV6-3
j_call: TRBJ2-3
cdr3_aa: CASSGTSGVADTQYF
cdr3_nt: TGTGCCAGCAGCGGGACTAGCGGGGTCGCAGATACGCAGTATTTT

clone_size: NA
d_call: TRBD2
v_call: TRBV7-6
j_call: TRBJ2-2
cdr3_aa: CASSLAKRGDYTGELFF
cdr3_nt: TGTGCCAGCAGCTTAGCTAAGCGGGGAGACTACACCGGGGAGCTGTTTTTT

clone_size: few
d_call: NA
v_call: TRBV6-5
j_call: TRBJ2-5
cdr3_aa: CASSYNGGPAYF
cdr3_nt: TGTGCCAGCAGTTACAACGGGGGCCCTGCGTACTTC

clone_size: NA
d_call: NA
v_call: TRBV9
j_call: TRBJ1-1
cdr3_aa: CASSDGTSGNTEAFF
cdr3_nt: TGTGCCAGCAGCGACGGGACGTCCGGGAACACTGAAGCTTTCTTT

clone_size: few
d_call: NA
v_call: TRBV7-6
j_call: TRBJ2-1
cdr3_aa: CASSFGWANEQFF
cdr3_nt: TGTGCCAGCAGCTTCGGTTGGGCCAATGAGCAGTTCTTC

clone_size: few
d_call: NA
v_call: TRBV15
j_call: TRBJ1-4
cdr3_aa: CATSRLPAGSNEKLFF
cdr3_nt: TGTGCCACCAGCAGACTTCCAGCAGGCTCTAATGAAAAACTGTTTTTT

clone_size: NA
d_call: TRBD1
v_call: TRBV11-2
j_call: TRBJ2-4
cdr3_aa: CASSLGQAAKNIQYF
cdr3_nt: TGTGCCAGCAGCTTGGGACAGGCAGCCAAAAACATTCAGTACTTC

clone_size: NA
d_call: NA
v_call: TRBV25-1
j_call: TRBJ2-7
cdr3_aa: CASSEYYVTPGSYEQYF
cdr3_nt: TGTGCCAGCAGTGAATATTATGTGACTCCCGGCTCCTACGAGCAGTACTTC

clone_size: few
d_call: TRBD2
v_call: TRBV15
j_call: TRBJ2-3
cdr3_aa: CATSRDLGGAADTQYF
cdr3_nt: TGTGCCACCAGCAGAGATCTCGGGGGGGCGGCCGATACGCAGTATTTT

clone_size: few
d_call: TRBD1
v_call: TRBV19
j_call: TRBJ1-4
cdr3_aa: CASSMKGAGEKLFF
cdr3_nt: TGTGCCAGTAGTATGAAGGGGGCGGGTGAAAAACTGTTTTTT

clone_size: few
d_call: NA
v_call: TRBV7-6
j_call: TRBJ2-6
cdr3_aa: CASSSQASGAGANVLTF
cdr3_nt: TGTGCCAGCAGCTCTCAAGCTTCGGGAGCTGGGGCCAACGTCCTGACTTTC

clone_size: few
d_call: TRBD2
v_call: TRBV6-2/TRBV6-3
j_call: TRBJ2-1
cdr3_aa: CASSSLKRGGLNEQFF
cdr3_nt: TGTGCCAGCAGTTCCCTTAAGCGGGGGGGGCTCAATGAGCAGTTCTTC

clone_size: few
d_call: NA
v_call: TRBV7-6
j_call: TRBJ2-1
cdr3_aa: CASSLDASSYNEQFF
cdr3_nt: TGTGCCAGCAGCTTAGACGCCAGTTCCTACAATGAGCAGTTCTTC